A selection of T cell receptor beta chains follows, all from one sample in a study of shared clonotypes between healthy human individuals. Using immunoSEQ multiplex PCR, the repertoire was profiled, and TCRdb retains in-frame clones only, with some absent. The sample lists roughly 2.4 million clones, around 95% occurring once. Specimen: naive CD4+ T cells sorted from blood. The receptors come from a man aged 18-30 years in good health. CDR3s leave out the opening cysteine and the closing phenylalanine or tryptophan. The D gene is left open where the match is weak.

CDR3 | V | D
ASKLPTDFYGYT | TRBV30 | NA
SARSGETQY | TRBV20-1 | NA
ASSLGNTGGAEQY | TRBV27 | TRBD1
ASRGSGGTYNEQF | TRBV2 | TRBD2
ASSPGGHRLKSSGNTIY | TRBV2 | NA
ASSLGAGASYEQY | TRBV5-6 | NA
ASSLLGGEQETQY | TRBV7-3 | NA
ASSLVGRLAGETQY | TRBV11-2 | TRBD2
ASSQQGSGYT | TRBV5-1 | TRBD1
ASRTSGSTDTQY | TRBV5-1 | TRBD2
ASSLGDRASNEQF | TRBV11-2 | TRBD1
AWAGTGPKGYT | TRBV30 | NA
ASSYYDEQF | TRBV6-5 | NA
ASRLTGPNTGELF | TRBV5-6 | NA
ASTTRAVGTEAF | TRBV5-6 | NA
ASSAVTPRYEQY | TRBV28 | NA
ASSLAGGSYEQY | TRBV7-2 | NA
ASSVERDTGFGKLF | TRBV9 | NA
ASRKPGTGMYEQY | TRBV2 | TRBD1
ASGGTGEGYT | TRBV28 | TRBD1
SVSGGTFYNEQF | TRBV29-1 | TRBD2
ASSQDLAGSYNEQF | TRBV4-1 | NA
ASSYGHSGANVLT | TRBV6-6 | NA
SVEASGANVLT | TRBV29-1 | NA
SAVGNTIY | TRBV29-1 | NA
ASGEGIRSPLH | TRBV5-6 | NA
ASRDRQQGEAF | TRBV19 | TRBD1